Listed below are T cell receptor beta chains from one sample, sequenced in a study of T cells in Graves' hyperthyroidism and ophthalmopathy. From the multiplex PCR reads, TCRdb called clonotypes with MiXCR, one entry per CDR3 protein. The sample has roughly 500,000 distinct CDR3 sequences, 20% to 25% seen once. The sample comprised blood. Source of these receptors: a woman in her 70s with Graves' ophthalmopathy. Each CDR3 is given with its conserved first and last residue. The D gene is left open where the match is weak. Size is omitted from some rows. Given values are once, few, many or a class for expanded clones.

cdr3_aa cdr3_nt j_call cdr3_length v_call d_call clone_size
CASSPTGAYEQYF TGTGCCAGCAGTCCAACAGGCGCCTACGAGCAGTACTTC TRBJ2-7 13 TRBV27 . few
CASSLRASYNEQFF TGTGCCAGCAGCTTGAGAGCCTCCTACAATGAGCAGTTCTTC TRBJ2-1 14 TRBV5-6 . .
CASSLVGRTEAFF TGTGCCAGCAGCTTAGTAGGGAGAACTGAAGCTTTCTTT TRBJ1-1 13 TRBV7-2 . few
CASSLGQGVSPLHF TGCGCCAGCAGCTTGGGACAGGGGGTTTCACCCCTCCACTTT TRBJ1-6 14 TRBV5-1 TRBD1 .
CSALTSGGQETQYF TGCAGTGCACTGACTAGCGGGGGACAAGAGACCCAGTACTTC TRBJ2-5 14 TRBV20-1 TRBD2 few
CASSQVWTASYEQYF TGTGCCAGCAGCCAAGTCTGGACAGCTTCCTACGAGCAGTACTTC TRBJ2-7 15 TRBV3-1 . many
CAISDKQQGRAQPQHF TGTGCCATCAGTGACAAACAACAGGGGCGGGCACAGCCCCAGCATTTT TRBJ1-5 16 TRBV10-3 TRBD1 few
CASGDTTDSPLHF TGTGCCAGCGGGGATACGACAGATTCACCCCTCCACTTT TRBJ1-6 13 TRBV7-3 . .
CASSYVMGLAGGPIEQYF TGTGCCAGCTCCTACGTCATGGGACTAGCGGGAGGGCCGATCGAGCAGTACTTC TRBJ2-7 18 TRBV27 TRBD2 .
CASTLVGISGNTIYF TGTGCCAGCACTCTTGTCGGGATCTCTGGAAACACCATATATTTT TRBJ1-3 15 TRBV12-3/TRBV12-4 . few
CASSEGGGTVIYF TGTGCCAGCAGTGAAGGCGGGGGGACAGTCATATATTTT TRBJ1-3 13 TRBV6-1 TRBD1 few
CASRISPGLQETQYF TGTGCCAGCAGAATAAGCCCGGGACTCCAAGAGACCCAGTACTTC TRBJ2-5 15 TRBV28 . many
CASSLRHSGANVLTF TGTGCCAGCAGTTTAAGGCACTCTGGGGCCAACGTCCTGACTTTC TRBJ2-6 15 TRBV27 . once
CASSESNPSNGELFF TGCGCCAGCAGTGAGAGTAATCCTTCTAACGGGGAGCTGTTTTTT TRBJ2-2 15 TRBV10-1 . few
CASSYREDSGEKLFF TGTGCCAGCAGTTACCGGGAAGACTCTGGGGAAAAACTGTTTTTT TRBJ1-4 15 TRBV6-6 . many
CASSASTGTGSDYGYTF TGCGCCAGCAGTGCATCTACCGGGACAGGTTCAGACTATGGCTACACCTTC TRBJ1-2 17 TRBV10-1 TRBD1 .
CASSYGRAADTQYF TGTGCCAGCAGTTACGGTCGGGCGGCAGATACGCAGTATTTT TRBJ2-3 14 TRBV6-5 . few
CSAPDSGIPQETQYF TGCAGTGCTCCTGATAGCGGGATCCCTCAAGAGACCCAGTACTTC TRBJ2-5 15 TRBV20-1 TRBD2 .
CAWSVSRNEQFF TGTGCCTGGAGTGTATCGAGAAATGAGCAGTTCTTC TRBJ2-1 12 TRBV30 . many
CASSLVGLGNYGYTF TGTGCCAGCAGTTTAGTAGGGTTGGGGAACTATGGCTACACCTTC TRBJ1-2 15 TRBV27 . many
CASRRGLAEGNEQFF TGTGCCAGCAGACGGGGACTAGCGGAGGGAAATGAGCAGTTCTTC TRBJ2-1 15 TRBV27 TRBD2 few
CAISTGTVNTGELFF TGTGCCATCAGTACCGGGACAGTTAACACCGGGGAGCTGTTTTTT TRBJ2-2 15 TRBV10-3 TRBD1 .
CASSLSKEDSNQPQHF TGTGCCAGCAGTTTATCGAAAGAAGATAGCAATCAGCCCCAGCATTTT TRBJ1-5 16 TRBV28 . many
CASRIGTSVFTDTQYF TGTGCCAGCAGGATCGGGACTAGCGTCTTCACAGATACGCAGTATTTT TRBJ2-3 16 TRBV6-1 TRBD2 .
CSARELAGDSVEQFF TGCAGTGCTAGAGAACTAGCGGGAGATTCGGTTGAGCAGTTCTTC TRBJ2-1 15 TRBV20-1 TRBD2 few
CAIKGTSGYTDTQYF TGTGCCATCAAGGGGACTAGCGGTTACACAGATACGCAGTATTTT TRBJ2-3 15 TRBV10-3 TRBD2 .
CASSSRGLLSELFF TGTGCCAGCAGTTCCCGCGGACTCCTCAGTGAGCTGTTTTTT TRBJ2-2 14 TRBV12-3/TRBV12-4 . .
CASSSRLAGTDTQYF TGTGCCAGCAGTTCACGACTAGCGGGCACAGATACGCAGTATTTT TRBJ2-3 15 TRBV12-3/TRBV12-4 TRBD2 many
CASSRQGNEKKLFF TGTGCCAGCTCGCGACAGGGGAATGAGAAAAAACTGTTTTTT TRBJ1-4 14 TRBV18 TRBD1 .
CASSATAGGHSEQFF TGTGCCAGCAGTGCCACAGCGGGAGGGCATAGTGAGCAGTTCTTC TRBJ2-1 15 TRBV2 TRBD2 many
CATSDLEAPYEQYF TGTGCCACCAGTGATTTGGAGGCACCGTACGAGCAGTACTTC TRBJ2-7 14 TRBV24-1 . .
CASSSGAGGGETQYF TGTGCCAGCAGCTCCGGAGCGGGAGGAGGAGAGACCCAGTACTTC TRBJ2-5 15 TRBV7-2 TRBD2 few
CASSYGTSGRSNSYEQYF TGTGCCAGCAGTTACGGGACTAGCGGGCGTTCCAACTCCTACGAGCAGTACTTC TRBJ2-7 18 TRBV6-2/TRBV6-3 TRBD2 many
CASSLEGTEAFF TGTGCCAGCAGCTTAGAGGGCACTGAAGCTTTCTTT TRBJ1-1 12 TRBV12-3/TRBV12-4 . many
CASSPRTGTDTQYF TGTGCCAGCTCACCTCGAACAGGGACAGATACGCAGTATTTT TRBJ2-3 14 TRBV18 . few
CSARGLALNIQYF TGCAGTGCTAGGGGACTAGCGTTAAACATTCAGTACTTC TRBJ2-4 13 TRBV20-1 TRBD2 few
CASSSGQDPGANVLTF TGTGCCAGCAGTTCGGGACAGGATCCTGGGGCCAACGTCCTGACTTTC TRBJ2-6 16 TRBV28 TRBD1 few
CASSDSVYGYTF TGTGCCAGCAGTGATTCGGTCTATGGCTACACCTTC TRBJ1-2 12 TRBV2 . few
CASKDRPYEQYF TGTGCCAGCAAGGACAGACCCTACGAGCAGTACTTC TRBJ2-7 12 TRBV6-1 . .
CASSLAGRMNTEAFF TGTGCCAGCAGCTTAGCGGGGAGAATGAACACTGAAGCTTTCTTT TRBJ1-1 15 TRBV11-2 . many
CASSAAGTNYEQYF TGTGCCAGCAGCGCAGCCGGGACTAACTACGAGCAGTACTTC TRBJ2-7 14 TRBV9 TRBD2 .
CASSLHGPSPEAFF TGTGCCAGCAGCTTACATGGGCCCTCCCCTGAAGCTTTCTTT TRBJ1-1 14 TRBV11-2 . many
CASSQAWANTEAFF TGTGCCAGCAGCCAAGCTTGGGCCAACACTGAAGCTTTCTTT TRBJ1-1 14 TRBV14 . few
CASRLESLAGGVGQFF TGTGCCAGCAGGCTCGAGAGTCTAGCGGGAGGTGTCGGGCAGTTCTTC TRBJ2-1 16 TRBV6-1 TRBD2 .
CASRDSTGELFF TGTGCCAGCCGGGACTCCACCGGGGAGCTGTTTTTT TRBJ2-2 12 TRBV6-1 . few
CASSGADRGSYNEQFF TGTGCCAGCAGTGGGGCGGACAGGGGGTCCTACAATGAGCAGTTCTTC TRBJ2-1 16 TRBV2 TRBD1 many